This T cell receptor (beta chain) is drawn from a study of blood T cell repertoires in COVID-19. Authors' data handling: Estimation of nucleated cell counts was performed using reference gene primer amplification. The protocol was immunoSEQ multiplex PCR, while the TCRdb copy is restricted to in-frame clones and leaves out a portion. That table is the source of V, J and clone size, and D and trimming were worked out from the DNA. The sample lists roughly 300,000 clones, around 85% occurring once. After removal of 4 bases from V and 4 bases from J, the junction contained 7 bases not matched to a gene. CDR1 and CDR2 from the germline V gene are MNHEY and SVGAGI. The CDR3 has 15 residues.

The genes are TRBV6-5 and TRBJ2-5; TRBD1 agrees at 9 bases. The sequencing input was peripheral blood. The origin of this receptor is a human donor in a cohort sampled during active COVID-19. The CDR3 spells CASSSSGQGSETQYF. Written as DNA, the CDR3 is TGTGCCAGCAGTTCATCGGGACAGGGATCAGAGACCCAGTACTTC.